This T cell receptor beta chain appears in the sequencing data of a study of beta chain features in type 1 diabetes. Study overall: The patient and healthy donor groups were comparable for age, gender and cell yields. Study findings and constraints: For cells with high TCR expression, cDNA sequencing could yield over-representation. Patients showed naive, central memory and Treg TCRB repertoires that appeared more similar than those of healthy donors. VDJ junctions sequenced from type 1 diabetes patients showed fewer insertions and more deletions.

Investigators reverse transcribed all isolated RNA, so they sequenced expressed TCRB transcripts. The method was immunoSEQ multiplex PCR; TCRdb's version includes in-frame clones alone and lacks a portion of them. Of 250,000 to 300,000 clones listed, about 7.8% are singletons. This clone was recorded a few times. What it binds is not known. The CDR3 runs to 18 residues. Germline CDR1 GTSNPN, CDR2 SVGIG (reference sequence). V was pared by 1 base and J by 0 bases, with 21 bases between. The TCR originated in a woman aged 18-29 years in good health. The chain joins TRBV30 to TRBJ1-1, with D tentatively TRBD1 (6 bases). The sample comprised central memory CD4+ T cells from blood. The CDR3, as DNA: TGTGCCTGGAGTGGCCCTTACCCGGACAGAACTATGAACACTGAAGCTTTCTTT. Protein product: CAWSGPYPDRTMNTEAFF.